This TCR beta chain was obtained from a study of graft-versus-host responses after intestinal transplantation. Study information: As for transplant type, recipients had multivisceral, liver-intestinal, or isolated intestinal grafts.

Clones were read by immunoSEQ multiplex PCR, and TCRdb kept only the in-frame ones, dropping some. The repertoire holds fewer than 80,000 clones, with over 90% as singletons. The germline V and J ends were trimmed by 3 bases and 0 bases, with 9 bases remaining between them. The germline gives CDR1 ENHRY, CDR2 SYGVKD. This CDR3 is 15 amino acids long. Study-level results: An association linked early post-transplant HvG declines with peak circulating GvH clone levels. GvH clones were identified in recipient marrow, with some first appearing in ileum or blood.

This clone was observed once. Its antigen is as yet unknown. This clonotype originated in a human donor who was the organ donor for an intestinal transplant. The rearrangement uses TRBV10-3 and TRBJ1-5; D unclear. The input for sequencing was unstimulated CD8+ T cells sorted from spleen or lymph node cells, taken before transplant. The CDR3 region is CAISDGVDSNQPQHF. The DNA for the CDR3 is TGTGCCATCAGTGACGGGGTAGATAGCAATCAGCCCCAGCATTTT.